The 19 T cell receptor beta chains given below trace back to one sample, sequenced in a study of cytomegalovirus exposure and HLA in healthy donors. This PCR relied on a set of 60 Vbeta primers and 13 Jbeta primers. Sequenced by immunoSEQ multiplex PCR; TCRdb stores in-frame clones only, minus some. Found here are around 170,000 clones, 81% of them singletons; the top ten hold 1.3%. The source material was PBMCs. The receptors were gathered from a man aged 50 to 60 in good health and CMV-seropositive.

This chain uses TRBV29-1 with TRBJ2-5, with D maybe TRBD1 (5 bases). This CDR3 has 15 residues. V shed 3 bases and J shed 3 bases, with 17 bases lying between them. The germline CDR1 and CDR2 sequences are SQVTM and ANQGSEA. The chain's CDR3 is CSVDDSRGYKETQYF. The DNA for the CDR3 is TGCAGCGTTGACGACTCAAGGGGATACAAAGAGACCCAGTACTTC.

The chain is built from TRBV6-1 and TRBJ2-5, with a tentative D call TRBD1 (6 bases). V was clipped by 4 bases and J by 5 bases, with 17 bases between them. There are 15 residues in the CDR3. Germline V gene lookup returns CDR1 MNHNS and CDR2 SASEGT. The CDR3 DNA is TGTGCCAGCAGTGGCTTATACAGGGTGGGTGAGACCCAGTACTTC. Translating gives CASSGLYRVGETQYF.

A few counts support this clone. The CDR3 DNA is TGTGCCAGCAGCTTCGGGACTAGCGGGAGATCCACAGATACGCAGTATTTT. Residues: CASSFGTSGRSTDTQYF. The chain couples TRBV7-3 to TRBJ2-3, with TRBD2 matching over 14 bases. Germline assignment: CDR1 SGHTA and CDR2 FQGTGA. Trimming removed 3 bases from V and 2 bases from J; junction bases left unmatched: 4. CDR3 length equals 17 residues.

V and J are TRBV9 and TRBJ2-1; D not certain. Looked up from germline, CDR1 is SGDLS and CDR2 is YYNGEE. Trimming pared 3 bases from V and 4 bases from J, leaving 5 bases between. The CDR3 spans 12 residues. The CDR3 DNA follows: TGTGCCAGCAGCGGCCAGTACAATGAGCAGTTCTTC. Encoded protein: CASSGQYNEQFF.

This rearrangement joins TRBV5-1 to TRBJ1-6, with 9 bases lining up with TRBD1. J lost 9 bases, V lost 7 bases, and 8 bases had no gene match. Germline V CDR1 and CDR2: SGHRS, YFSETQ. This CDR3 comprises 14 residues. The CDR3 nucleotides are TGCGCCAGCTCCAAGGGACAGGGTCTTTCACCCCTCCACTTT. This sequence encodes CASSKGQGLSPLHF.

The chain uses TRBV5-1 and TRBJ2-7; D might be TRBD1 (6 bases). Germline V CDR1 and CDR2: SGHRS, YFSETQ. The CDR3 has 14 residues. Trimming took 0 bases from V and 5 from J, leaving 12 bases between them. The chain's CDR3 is CASSLARGADEQYF. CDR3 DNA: TGCGCCAGCAGCTTGGCCAGGGGCGCGGACGAGCAGTACTTC.

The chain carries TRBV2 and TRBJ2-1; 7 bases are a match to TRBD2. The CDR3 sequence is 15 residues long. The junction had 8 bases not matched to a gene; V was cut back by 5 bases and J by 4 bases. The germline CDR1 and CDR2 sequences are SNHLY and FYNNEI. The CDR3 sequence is CASSILAAPYNEQFF. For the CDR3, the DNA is TGTGCCAGCAGTATCCTAGCGGCACCTTACAATGAGCAGTTCTTC. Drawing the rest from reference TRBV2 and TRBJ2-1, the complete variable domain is EPEVTQTPSHQVTQMGQEVILRCVPISNHLYFYWYRQILGQKVEFLVSFYNNEISEKSEIFDDQFSVERPDGSNFTLKIRSTKLEDSAMYFCASSILAAPYNEQFFGPGTRLTVL.

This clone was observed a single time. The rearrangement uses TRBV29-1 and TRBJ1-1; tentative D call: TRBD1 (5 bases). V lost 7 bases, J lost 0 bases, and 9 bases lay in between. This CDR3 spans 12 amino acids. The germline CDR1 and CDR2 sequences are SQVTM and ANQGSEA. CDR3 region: CSAGGMNTEAFF. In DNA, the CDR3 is TGCAGCGCGGGGGGGATGAACACTGAAGCTTTCTTT.

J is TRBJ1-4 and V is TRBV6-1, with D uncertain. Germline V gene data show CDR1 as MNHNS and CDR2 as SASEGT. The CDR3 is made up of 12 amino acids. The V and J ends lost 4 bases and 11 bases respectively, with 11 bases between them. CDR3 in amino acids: CASSVVQRKLFF. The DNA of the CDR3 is TGTGCCAGCAGTGTTGTTCAGAGGAAACTGTTTTTT.

CDR3 loop: CASSSTGAGTEAFF. The DNA for the CDR3 is TGCGCCAGCAGCTCGACAGGGGCGGGAACTGAAGCTTTCTTT. The chain couples TRBV5-1 to TRBJ1-1; TRBD1 agrees at 8 bases. This CDR3 is built from 14 residues. Trimming at V came to 3 bases and at J to 5 bases, leaving 6 bases not matched to a gene. Germline V gene sequence: CDR1 SGHRS, CDR2 YFSETQ.

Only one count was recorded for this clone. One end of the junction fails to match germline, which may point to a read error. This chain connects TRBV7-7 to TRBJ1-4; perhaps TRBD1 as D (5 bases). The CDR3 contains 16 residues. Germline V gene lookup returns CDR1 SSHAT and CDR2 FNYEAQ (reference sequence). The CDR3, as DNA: TGTGCTAGCAGCCAAGGCAGGACAACAACTAATGAAAAACTGTTTTTT. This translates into CASSQGRTTTNEKLFF.

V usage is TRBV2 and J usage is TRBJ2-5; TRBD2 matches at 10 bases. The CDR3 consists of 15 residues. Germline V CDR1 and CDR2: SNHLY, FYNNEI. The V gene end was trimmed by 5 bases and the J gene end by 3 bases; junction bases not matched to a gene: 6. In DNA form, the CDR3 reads TGTGCCAGCAGTCTCCGGACTAGCGGAAAAGAGACCCAGTACTTC. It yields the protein CASSLRTSGKETQYF. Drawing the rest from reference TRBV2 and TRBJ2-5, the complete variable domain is EPEVTQTPSHQVTQMGQEVILRCVPISNHLYFYWYRQILGQKVEFLVSFYNNEISEKSEIFDDQFSVERPDGSNFTLKIRSTKLEDSAMYFCASSLRTSGKETQYFGPGTRLLVL.

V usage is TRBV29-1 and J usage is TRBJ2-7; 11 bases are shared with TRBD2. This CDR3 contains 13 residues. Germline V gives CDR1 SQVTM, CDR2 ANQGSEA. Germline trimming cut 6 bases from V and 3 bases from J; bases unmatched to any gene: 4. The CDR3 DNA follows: TGCAGCGTAGGGACTAGCGGCCACTACGAGCAGTACTTC. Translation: CSVGTSGHYEQYF.

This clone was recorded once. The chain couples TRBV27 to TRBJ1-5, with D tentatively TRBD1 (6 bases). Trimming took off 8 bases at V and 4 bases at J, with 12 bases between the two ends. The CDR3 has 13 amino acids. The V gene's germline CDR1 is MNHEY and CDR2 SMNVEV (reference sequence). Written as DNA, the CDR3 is TGTGCCAGCGGGCGGACAGTGAATCAGCCCCAGCATTTT. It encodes CASGRTVNQPQHF.

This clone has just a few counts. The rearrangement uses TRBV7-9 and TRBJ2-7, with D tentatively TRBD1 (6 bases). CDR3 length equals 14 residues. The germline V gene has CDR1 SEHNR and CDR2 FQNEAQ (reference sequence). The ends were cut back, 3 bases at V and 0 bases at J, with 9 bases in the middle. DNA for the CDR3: TGTGCCAGCAGCTTCATGGGACACTCCTACGAGCAGTACTTC. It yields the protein CASSFMGHSYEQYF.

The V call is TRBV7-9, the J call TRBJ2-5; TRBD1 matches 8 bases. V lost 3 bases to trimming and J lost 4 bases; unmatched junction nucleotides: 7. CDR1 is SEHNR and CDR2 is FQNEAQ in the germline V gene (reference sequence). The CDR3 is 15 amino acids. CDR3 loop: CASSFLATGGETQYF. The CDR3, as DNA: TGTGCCAGCAGCTTCCTCGCTACAGGGGGAGAGACCCAGTACTTC.

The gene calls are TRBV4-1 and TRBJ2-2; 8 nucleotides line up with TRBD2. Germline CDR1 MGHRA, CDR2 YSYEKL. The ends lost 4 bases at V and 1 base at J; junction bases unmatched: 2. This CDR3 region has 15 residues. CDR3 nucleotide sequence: TGCGCCAGCAGCCGGACTAGCAGGAACACCGGGGAGCTGTTTTTT. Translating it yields CASSRTSRNTGELFF.

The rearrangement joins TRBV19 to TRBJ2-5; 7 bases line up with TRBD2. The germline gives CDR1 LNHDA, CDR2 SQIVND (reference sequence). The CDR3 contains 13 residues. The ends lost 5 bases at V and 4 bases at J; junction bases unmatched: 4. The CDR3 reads CASSRGGGETQYF. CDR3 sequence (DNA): TGTGCCAGTAGTCGGGGCGGGGGAGAGACCCAGTACTTC.

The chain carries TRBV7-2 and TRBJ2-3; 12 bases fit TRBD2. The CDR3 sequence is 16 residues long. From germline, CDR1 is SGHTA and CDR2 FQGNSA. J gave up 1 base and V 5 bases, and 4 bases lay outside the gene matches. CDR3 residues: CASSTGLAGRTDTQYF. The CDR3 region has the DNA TGTGCCAGCAGCACCGGACTAGCGGGGCGCACAGATACGCAGTATTTT.